This is a list of T cell receptor beta chains from one sample in a study of blood T cell repertoires in COVID-19. TCRdb's table, derived via immunoSEQ multiplex PCR, lists solely in-frame clones and lacks some. The table lists 150,000 or so clones, roughly 86% of them singletons, with 15% in the top ten. Sequencing was carried out using peripheral blood. The receptors were gathered from a human donor with acute or convalescent COVID-19. The donor label of this sample is uncertain. CDR3s include the opening cysteine and the closing phenylalanine or tryptophan. A D gene is named only where the DNA matches it firmly. Clone size is not always given. Where it is, it says once, few, many or a class for expanded clones.

j_call v_call clone_size d_call cdr3_aa cdr3_nt
TRBJ1-5 TRBV2 NA NA CASSDMYSNQPQHF TGTGCCAGCAGCGACATGTATAGCAATCAGCCCCAGCATTTT
TRBJ2-6 TRBV7-9 NA NA CASSYLGTVSSGANVLTF TGTGCCAGCAGCTACCTGGGGACTGTTAGCTCTGGGGCCAACGTCCTGACTTTC
TRBJ1-6 TRBV11-2 NA NA CASSRTMDSRYNSPLHF TGTGCCAGCAGCCGTACGATGGACAGTAGATATAATTCACCCCTCCACTTT
TRBJ2-7 TRBV2 NA TRBD1 CASSTSGQGTYEQYF TGTGCCAGCAGTACATCGGGACAGGGGACCTACGAGCAGTACTTC
TRBJ2-2 TRBV3-1/TRBV3-2 NA NA CASSQDPSTTGELFF TGTGCCAGCAGCCAAGATCCATCGACGACAGGGGAGCTGTTTTTT
TRBJ1-4 TRBV2 NA NA CASNREGANEKLFF TGTGCCAGCAACAGGGAGGGTGCTAATGAAAAACTGTTTTTT
TRBJ1-1 TRBV7-9 NA NA CASSRLQAPTEAFF TGTGCCAGCAGTAGACTACAAGCGCCCACTGAAGCTTTCTTT
TRBJ1-1 TRBV19 NA TRBD1 CASSMDGQVLNTEAFF TGTGCCAGTAGTATGGATGGACAGGTTTTGAACACTGAAGCTTTCTTT
TRBJ1-2 TRBV6-5 NA NA CASSYEEPGYGYTF TGTGCCAGCAGTTACGAGGAGCCGGGCTATGGCTACACCTTC
TRBJ2-5 TRBV14 NA TRBD1 CASSQEYTDRVIQETQYF TGTGCCAGCAGCCAAGAATACACGGACAGGGTGATCCAAGAGACCCAGTACTTC
TRBJ1-1 TRBV12-3/TRBV12-4 NA NA CASRPQGNTEAFF TGTGCCAGCAGACCCCAGGGTAACACTGAAGCTTTCTTT
TRBJ1-5 TRBV7-8 NA NA CASSLERSNQPQHF TGTGCCAGCAGCTTAGAGCGGAGCAATCAGCCCCAGCATTTT
TRBJ2-5 TRBV9 NA NA CASSVAAGTQETQYF TGTGCCAGCAGCGTAGCGGCGGGTACCCAAGAGACCCAGTACTTC
TRBJ2-3 TRBV4-2 NA TRBD1 CASSSHGGTGLTDTQYF TGTGCCAGCAGCTCCCACGGAGGGACAGGGCTTACAGATACGCAGTATTTT
TRBJ2-7 TRBV14 NA NA CASSQLQTVGGEQYF TGTGCCAGCAGCCAGTTACAGACAGTGGGGGGAGAGCAGTACTTC
TRBJ2-6 TRBV19 NA TRBD1 CASSSRGLGANVLTF TGTGCCAGTAGTAGCAGGGGGCTTGGGGCCAACGTCCTGACTTTC
TRBJ1-2 TRBV6-6 NA NA CASSWGEGDGYTF TGTGCCAGCAGTTGGGGGGAAGGGGACGGCTACACCTTC
TRBJ1-3 TRBV5-5 NA NA CASSLALAGSGNTIYF TGTGCCAGCAGCTTGGCCCTGGCAGGCTCTGGAAACACCATATATTTT
TRBJ2-6 TRBV7-8 NA NA CASSFIPGANVLTF TGTGCCAGCAGCTTTATCCCTGGGGCCAACGTCCTGACTTTC
TRBJ1-4 TRBV2 NA NA CASSEGLASEKLFF TGTGCCAGCAGTGAAGGCCTTGCTAGTGAAAAACTGTTTTTT
TRBJ1-4 TRBV18 NA TRBD1 CASSPWGQGATNEKLFF TGTGCCAGCTCACCATGGGGACAGGGGGCAACTAATGAAAAACTGTTTTTT
TRBJ1-1 TRBV27 NA TRBD1 CASSLRTGLNTEAFF TGTGCCAGCAGTTTACGGACAGGACTCAACACTGAAGCTTTCTTT
TRBJ2-5 TRBV7-2 NA TRBD1 CASSSRQGRQETQYF TGTGCCAGCAGCTCCCGACAGGGCAGGCAAGAGACCCAGTACTTC
TRBJ1-4 TRBV10-3 NA NA CAIQQGIGTDEKLFF TGTGCCATCCAACAGGGAATCGGTACCGATGAAAAACTGTTTTTT
TRBJ2-7 TRBV9 NA NA CASSVGGSQRIFWEQYF TGTGCCAGCAGCGTCGGGGGTAGTCAGAGGATTTTCTGGGAGCAGTACTTC
TRBJ1-1 TRBV5-6 NA NA CASSLYLGPNTEAFF TGTGCCAGCAGCTTGTACCTGGGGCCGAACACTGAAGCTTTCTTT
TRBJ1-5 TRBV19 NA TRBD1 CATRQGDQPQHF TGTGCCACCCGGCAGGGGGATCAGCCCCAGCATTTT
TRBJ2-1 TRBV7-9 NA TRBD2 CASSLELAGAYNEQFF TGTGCCAGCAGCTTAGAACTAGCGGGGGCCTACAATGAGCAGTTCTTC
TRBJ2-5 TRBV7-9 NA NA CASSLSETQYF TGTGCCAGCAGCTTGAGTGAGACCCAGTACTTC
TRBJ1-6 TRBV5-1 NA TRBD1 CASSFDRDRGFNSPLHF TGCGCCAGCAGCTTTGACCGGGACAGGGGGTTTAATTCACCCCTCCACTTT
TRBJ1-2 TRBV23-1 NA NA CASSLYRSYTF TGCGCCAGCAGTCTGTACAGGAGCTACACCTTC
TRBJ1-2 TRBV10-3 few TRBD1 CAISVDRDFSNYGYTF TGTGCCATCAGTGTCGACAGGGACTTTTCTAACTATGGCTACACCTTC
TRBJ2-1 TRBV18 NA TRBD1 CASSRGTGSYNEQFF TGTGCCAGCTCCCGCGGGACAGGCTCCTACAATGAGCAGTTCTTC
TRBJ1-2 TRBV7-2 NA NA CASSSGQLGSYGYAF TGTGCCAGCAGCTCCGGACAGCTAGGATCATATGGCTACGCCTTC
TRBJ2-6 TRBV6-5 NA NA CASSLGGGANVLTF TGTGCCAGCAGTCTGGGGGGTGGGGCCAACGTCCTGACTTTC